One and the same sample provided the 23 T cell receptor beta chains below, sequenced in a study of cytomegalovirus exposure and HLA in healthy donors. The PCR contained 60 Vbeta and 13 Jbeta primers. Here immunoSEQ multiplex PCR was the method, and the copy in TCRdb shows in-frame clones only, minus some. The sample holds over 150,000 clones, roughly 74% seen once. Sequenced material: PBMCs. These receptors came from a man younger than 30 in good health and CMV-seronegative.

V usage is TRBV5-6 and J usage is TRBJ1-1; D gene ambiguous. The CDR3 covers 15 residues. Trimming removed 0 bases from V and 4 bases from J, with 13 bases in between. Germline-derived CDR1 and CDR2 are SGHDT and YYEEEE. CDR3 in DNA: TGTGCCAGCAGCTTGGGGCACAGATTAACCACTGAAGCTTTCTTT. This encodes CASSLGHRLTTEAFF.

This clone is a singleton in its sample. The rearrangement joins TRBV5-6 to TRBJ1-6; 7 nucleotides align to TRBD1. Germline V gives CDR1 SGHDT, CDR2 YYEEEE. This CDR3 has 14 amino acids. V gave up 4 bases and J gave up 10 bases; unmatched junction bases: 8. The CDR3: CASSLETGRSPLHF. As DNA, the CDR3 is TGTGCCAGCAGCCTGGAGACAGGGCGGTCACCCCTCCACTTT.

The sample holds one count of this clone. The J gene is TRBJ2-1, the V gene TRBV18; TRBD2 might be the D (6 bases). The germline CDR1 and CDR2 sequences are KGHSH and LQKENI. The CDR3 is 16 residues long. Trimming shortened V by 3 bases and J by 0 bases, and 12 bases separated the two germline ends. The DNA for the CDR3 is TGTGCCAGCTCACCCTTGACTAGGAGCTCCTACAATGAGCAGTTCTTC. Amino acid sequence: CASSPLTRSSYNEQFF.

The rearrangement uses TRBV18 and TRBJ1-6; maybe TRBD1 (5 bases). The CDR3 runs 16 residues. V was trimmed by 0 bases and J by 6 bases, leaving 12 bases between them. Per germline, CDR1 KGHSH and CDR2 LQKENI. The CDR3 coding sequence is TGTGCCAGCTCACCACCGGGGGGACTGGGTAATTCACCCCTCCACTTT. It encodes CASSPPGGLGNSPLHF.

The rearrangement joins TRBV4-2 to TRBJ2-5, with 9 bases fitting TRBD1. Looked up from germline, CDR1 is LGHNA and CDR2 is YNFKEQ. The V segment lost 4 bases and the J segment 5 bases; nucleotides outside the gene matches: 8. The CDR3 length is 15 residues. CDR3 nucleotides: TGTGCCAGCAGCCTAAGGACAGGGGCGAGGGAGACCCAGTACTTC. Encoded protein: CASSLRTGARETQYF.

This clone was seen only a few times. The gene calls are TRBV30 and TRBJ2-2; 7 bases line up with TRBD2. Germline loops: CDR1 GTSNPN, CDR2 SVGIG (reference sequence). The CDR3 runs to 14 residues. With V trimmed by 8 bases and J by 7 bases, 13 bases remained unmatched. CDR3 amino acids: CARTPGGSSGELFF. The CDR3 region has the DNA TGTGCCCGGACCCCCGGGGGGTCGAGCGGGGAGCTGTTTTTT.

V usage is TRBV10-3 and J usage is TRBJ2-7, with 7 bases identical to TRBD1. CDR1 ENHRY and CDR2 SYGVKD come from the germline V gene. CDR3 length: 13 amino acids. Trimming cost V 7 bases and J 1 base; bases outside gene matches: 4. CDR3 amino acids: CAIIQGQSYEQYV. The CDR3 DNA sequence: TGTGCCATCATCCAGGGACAGTCCTACGAGCAGTACGTC.

CDR3 sequence (DNA): TGTGCCAGCACCTCTAGCGGTAGCTCCTACAATGAGCAGTTCTTC. It codes for CASTSSGSSYNEQFF. This sequence joins TRBV6-5 and TRBJ2-1, with 7 bases matching TRBD2. This CDR3 is built from 15 residues. The germline gives CDR1 MNHEY, CDR2 SVGAGI. Trimming cost V 7 bases and J 0 bases; bases outside gene matches: 6.

The chain combines TRBV27 with TRBJ1-2; 10 bases map to TRBD1. The CDR3 extends over 14 amino acids. CDR1 is MNHEY and CDR2 is SMNVEV in the germline V gene (reference sequence). The ends lost 4 bases at V and 7 bases at J; junction bases unmatched: 6. CDR3 protein: CASSSDRGQGGYTF. DNA for the CDR3: TGTGCCAGCAGTTCCGACAGGGGGCAAGGTGGCTACACCTTC.

CDR3 sequence (DNA): TGTGCCAGCACCCCCAGACAGGGATTGGTCGGAAACACCATATATTTT. This encodes CASTPRQGLVGNTIYF. This chain joins TRBV21-1 and TRBJ1-3; TRBD1, the table's D call, lacks a check against the DNA. TRBV21-1 is a recognized pseudogene. This CDR3 is 16 amino acids long.

J is TRBJ2-5 and V is TRBV15, with 7 bases aligning to TRBD1. The CDR3 is 15 residues long. V shed 3 bases and J 6 bases; nucleotides not matched to a gene: 10. Germline V CDR1 and CDR2: LNHNV, YYDKDF (reference sequence). DNA of the CDR3: TGTGCCACCAGCAGCCGACTACAGGGGCGGAAGACCCAGTACTTC. It is translated as CATSSRLQGRKTQYF.

J is TRBJ1-5 and V is TRBV7-2; TRBD1 might be the D (5 bases). Germline assignment: CDR1 SGHTA and CDR2 FQGNSA. The ends were cut back, 5 bases at V and 0 bases at J, with 11 bases in the middle. This CDR3 has 15 amino acids. The CDR3 region is CASSTGHYSNQPQHF. The CDR3 coding sequence is TGTGCCAGCAGCACTGGACATTATAGCAATCAGCCCCAGCATTTT.

The genes are TRBV6-5 and TRBJ2-2; TRBD1 aligns across 7 bases. This CDR3 contains 15 residues. Germline V gene data show CDR1 as MNHEY and CDR2 as SVGAGI. The J segment lost 9 bases and the V segment lost 0 bases, leaving 7 bases of the junction unmatched. The CDR3 DNA reads as TGTGCCAGCAGTTACTCAGTCGAGGGGGCTAGGGAGCTGTTTTTT. Translation: CASSYSVEGARELFF.

The chain joins TRBV28 to TRBJ2-2, with 10 bases identical to TRBD1. CDR3 size: 16 residues. Germline V gene lookup returns CDR1 MDHEN and CDR2 SYDVKM. With 5 bases clipped from V and 3 bases from J, the junction kept 6 bases outside the gene matches. The CDR3 bases are TGTGCCAGCAGTCCTCCGGGACAGGGGTACACCGGGGAGCTGTTTTTT. It is translated as CASSPPGQGYTGELFF.

This clone has a handful of counts. This chain links TRBV9 with TRBJ1-1; 7 bases agree with TRBD1. The germline gives CDR1 SGDLS, CDR2 YYNGEE. The length of the CDR3 is 13 residues. V dropped 4 bases and J dropped 8; count of bases not matched to a gene: 8. The CDR3 bases are TGTGCCAGCAGCCAAAGACAGGGAGGAGAAGCTTTCTTT. Its protein product is CASSQRQGGEAFF.

This CDR3 reads CASKTGGYRGYTF. CDR3 in DNA: TGTGCCAGCAAAACGGGGGGGTACCGTGGCTACACCTTC. The rearrangement uses TRBV2 and TRBJ1-2; maybe TRBD1 (5 bases). V lost 7 bases and J 7 bases, leaving 16 bases between the germline ends. The germline CDR1 and CDR2 sequences are SNHLY and FYNNEI. This CDR3 region has 13 residues.

The CDR3 loop is CASSLGTGRNTEAFF. The CDR3 DNA follows: TGTGCCAGCAGTTTGGGGACAGGGAGGAACACTGAAGCTTTCTTT. The chain has TRBV28 and TRBJ1-1; 9 bases are a match to TRBD1. The CDR3 length is 15 residues. V lost 3 bases, J lost 1 base, and 3 bases stayed unmatched. CDR1 and CDR2 (germline): MDHEN, SYDVKM.

The V gene is TRBV2, the J gene TRBJ2-7; D may match TRBD1 or TRBD2 (6 bases each). The CDR3 length is 13 residues. Germline V gene lookup returns CDR1 SNHLY and CDR2 FYNNEI. V lost 2 bases, J lost 3 bases, and 8 bases lay in between. For the CDR3, the DNA is TGTGCCAGCAGTGAAAGGGGGGACTACGAGCAGTACGTC. Amino acids: CASSERGDYEQYV.

V and J are TRBV7-3 and TRBJ1-2; 10 bases are a match to TRBD1. Germline-derived CDR1 and CDR2 are SGHTA and FQGTGA. This CDR3 contains 13 residues. Trimming cost V 5 bases and J 8 bases; bases outside gene matches: 5. The CDR3 loop is CASSMDRGYGYTF. CDR3 DNA: TGTGCCAGCAGCATGGACAGGGGGTACGGCTACACCTTC. Looking up the rest from reference TRBV7-3 and TRBJ1-2 gives the full variable domain: GAGVSQTPSNKVTEKGKYVELRCDPISGHTALYWYRQSLGQGPEFLIYFQGTGAADDSGLPNDRFFAVRPEGSVSTLKIQRTERGDSAVYLCASSMDRGYGYTFGSGTRLTVV.

The CDR3 nucleotides read TGTGCCATCAGTGAGGTCGCAGATACGCAGTATTTT. Residues: CAISEVADTQYF. J is TRBJ2-3 and V is TRBV10-3; D call uncertain. Germline V gene lookup returns CDR1 ENHRY and CDR2 SYGVKD. Trimming stripped 2 bases from V and 4 bases from J, with 4 bases between. This CDR3 is built from 12 residues.

This clone was counted a single time. The V call is TRBV19, the J call TRBJ1-2, with D unresolved. Germline-derived CDR1 and CDR2 are LNHDA and SQIVND (reference sequence). The CDR3 sequence is 12 residues long. V lost 3 bases to trimming and J lost 6 bases, with 8 bases between them. CDR3 loop: CASSIGGNGYTF. For the CDR3, the DNA is TGTGCCAGTAGTATCGGAGGGAATGGCTACACCTTC.

The chain is built from TRBV5-4 and TRBJ1-5; D not resolved. V was clipped by 4 bases and J by 0 bases, with 8 bases between them. CDR1 is SGHNT, CDR2 YYREEE, per germline (reference sequence). The CDR3 consists of 14 residues. CDR3 protein: CASSDHYSNQPQHF. The DNA for the CDR3 is TGTGCCAGCAGCGATCACTATAGCAATCAGCCCCAGCATTTT.

Regarding this clone: Other DNA sequences within the sample encode an identical CDR3. The chain has TRBV5-1 and TRBJ2-3; D gene uncertain. The CDR3 runs to 13 residues. CDR1 is SGHRS, CDR2 YFSETQ, per germline. Trimming pared 0 bases from V and 0 bases from J, leaving 2 bases between. The CDR3 DNA reads TGCGCCAGCAGCTTGGCTAGCACAGATACGCAGTATTTT. Translated: CASSLASTDTQYF.